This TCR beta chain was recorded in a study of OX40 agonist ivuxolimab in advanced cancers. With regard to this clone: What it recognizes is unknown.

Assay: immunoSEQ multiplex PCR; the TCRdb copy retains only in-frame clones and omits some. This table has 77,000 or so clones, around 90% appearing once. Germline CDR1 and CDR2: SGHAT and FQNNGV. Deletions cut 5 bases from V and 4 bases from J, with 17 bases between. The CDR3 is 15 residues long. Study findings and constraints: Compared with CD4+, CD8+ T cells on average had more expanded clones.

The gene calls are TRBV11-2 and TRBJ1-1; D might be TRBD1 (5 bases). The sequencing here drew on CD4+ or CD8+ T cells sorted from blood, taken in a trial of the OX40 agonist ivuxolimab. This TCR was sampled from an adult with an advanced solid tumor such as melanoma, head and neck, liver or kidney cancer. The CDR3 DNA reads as TGTGCCAGCAGCCCTGGTGGGGGTTTGAGCACTGAAGCTTTCTTT. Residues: CASSPGGGLSTEAFF.